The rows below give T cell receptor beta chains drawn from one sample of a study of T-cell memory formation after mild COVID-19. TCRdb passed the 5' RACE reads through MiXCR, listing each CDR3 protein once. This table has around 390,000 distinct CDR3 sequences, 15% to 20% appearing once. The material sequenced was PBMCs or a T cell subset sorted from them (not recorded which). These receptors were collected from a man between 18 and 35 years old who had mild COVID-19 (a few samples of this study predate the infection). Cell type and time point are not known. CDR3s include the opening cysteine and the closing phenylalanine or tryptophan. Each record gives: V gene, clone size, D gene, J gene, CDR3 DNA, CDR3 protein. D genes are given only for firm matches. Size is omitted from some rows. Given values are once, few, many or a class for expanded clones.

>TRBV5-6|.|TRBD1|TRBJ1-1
TGTGCCAGCAGCTTTGCCGGGACAGGGAGGGGGAACACTGAAGCTTTCTTT
CASSFAGTGRGNTEAFF
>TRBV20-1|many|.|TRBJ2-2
TGCAGTGCCGCCGGGACAACTAACACCGGGGAGCTGTTTTTT
CSAAGTTNTGELFF
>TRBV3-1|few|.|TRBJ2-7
TGTGCCAGCAGTGAAACGGTCTCCTACGAGCAGTACTTC
CASSETVSYEQYF
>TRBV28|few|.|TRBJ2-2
TGTGCCAGCCAAGTCGGCACCGGGGAGCTGTTTTTT
CASQVGTGELFF
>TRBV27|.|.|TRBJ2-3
TGTGCCAGCAGTCCCAACTCAGGGGTTCTCACAGATACGCAGTATTTT
CASSPNSGVLTDTQYF
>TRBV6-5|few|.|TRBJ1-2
TGTGCCAGCAGCCCCTTGGGCGACGGCTATGGCTACACCTTC
CASSPLGDGYGYTF
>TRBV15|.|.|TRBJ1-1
TGTGCCACCAGCAGTGATCGGGGGAGGAACACTGAAGCTTTCTTT
CATSSDRGRNTEAFF
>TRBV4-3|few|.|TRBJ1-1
TGCGCCAGCAGCCCAGGCCCAGGGAAGAACACTGAAGCTTTCTTT
CASSPGPGKNTEAFF
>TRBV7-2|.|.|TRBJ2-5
TGTGCCAGGCTCTCGGACAGACAAGAGACCCAGTACTTC
CARLSDRQETQYF
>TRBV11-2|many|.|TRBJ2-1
TGTGCCAGCAGCCCCTTGGGGGGCCGGAGCTTTTATGAGCAGTTCTTC
CASSPLGGRSFYEQFF
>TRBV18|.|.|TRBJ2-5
TGTGCCAGCTCACCAACGGCGTCAGAGACCCAGTACTTC
CASSPTASETQYF
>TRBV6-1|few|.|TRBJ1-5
TGTGCCAGCAGTGAAGGGGGGGCAGGAAATCAGCCCCAGCATTTT
CASSEGGAGNQPQHF
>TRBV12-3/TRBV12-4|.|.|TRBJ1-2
TGTGCCAGCAGTTTCAGGGGCCATGGCTACACCTTC
CASSFRGHGYTF
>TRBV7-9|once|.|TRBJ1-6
TGTGCCAGCAGCTTAGCCGCTTCACCCCTCCACTTT
CASSLAASPLHF
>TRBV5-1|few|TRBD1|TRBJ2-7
TGCGCCAGCAGCTCGCCGGGACAGCGCTACGAGCAGTACTTC
CASSSPGQRYEQYF
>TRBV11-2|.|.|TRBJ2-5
TGTGCCAGCAGCCCACCCGAGGGACTCGTATACCAAGAGACCCAGTACTTC
CASSPPEGLVYQETQYF
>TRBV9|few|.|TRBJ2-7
TGTGCCAGCAGCGGCCGGGACGGTACCTACGAGCAGTACTTC
CASSGRDGTYEQYF